This TCR beta chain was observed in a study of response to subunit inactivated influenza vaccine. The CDR3 sequence is 11 residues long. The germline gives CDR1 SGHTA, CDR2 FQGNSA. TCRdb used MiXCR to reprocess the RT-PCR reads, holding one entry per CDR3 protein. Found here are 710,000 or so distinct CDR3 sequences, roughly 14% of them singletons; the top ten hold 11%. Study-level findings and limits: New T cells are recruited in small numbers by each seasonal influenza vaccination, according to the authors' suggestion.

On this clonotype itself: The antigen is not known. At one end the junction does not follow the germline gene, possibly because of a read error.

The sequencing used PBMCs from blood, collected approximately 13 days after vaccination. This sequence was found in a man aged 50 to 60 who received an inactivated influenza vaccine. V and J are TRBV7-2 and TRBJ2-7; no clear D. The CDR3 is CASSLGYGQYF. The CDR3 coding sequence is TGTGCCAGCAGCTTGGGGTACGGGCAGTACTTC.